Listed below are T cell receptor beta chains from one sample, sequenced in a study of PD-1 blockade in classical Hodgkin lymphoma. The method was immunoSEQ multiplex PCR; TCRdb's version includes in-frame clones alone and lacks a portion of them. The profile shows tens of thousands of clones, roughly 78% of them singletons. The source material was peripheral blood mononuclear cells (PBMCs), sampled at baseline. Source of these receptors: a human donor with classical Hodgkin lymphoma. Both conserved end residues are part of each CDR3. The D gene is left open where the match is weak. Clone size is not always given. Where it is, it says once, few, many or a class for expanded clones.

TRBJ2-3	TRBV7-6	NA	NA	CASSLAWPKGDTQYF	TGTGCCAGCAGCTTAGCCTGGCCCAAGGGGGATACGCAGTATTTT
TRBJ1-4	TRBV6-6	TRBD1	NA	CASSYSGQDEKLFF	TGTGCCAGCAGTTACTCCGGACAGGATGAAAAACTGTTTTTT
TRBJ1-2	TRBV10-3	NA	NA	CATWDPAQGYYGYTF	TGTGCCACCTGGGACCCGGCACAGGGATATTATGGCTACACCTTC
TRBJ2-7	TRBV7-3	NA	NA	CASNSAEVHSYEQYF	TGTGCCAGCAACAGCGCGGAGGTCCACTCCTACGAGCAGTACTTC
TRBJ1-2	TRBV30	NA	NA	CAWSAGQGGNGYTF	TGTGCCTGGAGTGCCGGTCAGGGTGGGAATGGCTACACCTTC
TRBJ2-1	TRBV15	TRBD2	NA	CATSRTAGGVYNEQFF	TGTGCCACCAGCAGAACCGCGGGGGGGGTTTACAATGAGCAGTTCTTC
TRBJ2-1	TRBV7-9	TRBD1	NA	CASSGTAIRNEQFF	TGTGCCAGCAGCGGGACAGCTATCCGCAATGAGCAGTTCTTC
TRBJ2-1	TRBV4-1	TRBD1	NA	CASSDGTGVYNEQFF	TGCGCCAGCAGCGACGGGACAGGGGTTTACAATGAGCAGTTCTTC
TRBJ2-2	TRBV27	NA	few	CASQERAWAGELFF	TGTGCCAGCCAGGAGCGGGCCTGGGCCGGGGAGCTGTTTTTT
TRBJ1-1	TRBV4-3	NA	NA	CASSQTLTMNTEAFF	TGCGCCAGCAGCCAAACCCTGACGATGAACACTGAAGCTTTCTTT
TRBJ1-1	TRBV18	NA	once	CASTPGLVRAEAFF	TGTGCCAGCACACCGGGGTTGGTGCGGGCTGAAGCTTTCTTT
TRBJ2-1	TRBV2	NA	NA	CASRQGPSYNEQFF	TGTGCCAGCAGGCAGGGGCCCTCCTACAATGAGCAGTTCTTC
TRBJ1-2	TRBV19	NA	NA	CASSIDSNYGYTF	TGTGCCAGTAGTATTGACAGTAACTATGGCTACACCTTC
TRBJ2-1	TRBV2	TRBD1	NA	CASSEAKGTGFSNEQFF	TGTGCCAGCAGTGAAGCGAAGGGGACAGGGTTTTCCAATGAGCAGTTCTTC
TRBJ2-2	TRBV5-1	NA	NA	CASSLAGGQNTGELFF	TGCGCCAGCAGCTTGGCCGGGGGGCAGAACACCGGGGAGCTGTTTTTT
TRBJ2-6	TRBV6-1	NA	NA	CASSASGANVLTF	TGTGCCAGCAGTGCATCTGGGGCCAACGTCCTGACTTTC
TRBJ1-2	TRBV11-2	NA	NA	CASSLIGARYGYTF	TGTGCCAGCAGCTTAATTGGGGCGCGTTATGGCTACACCTTC
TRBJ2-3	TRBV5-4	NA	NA	CASSSGGDRSTDTQYF	TGTGCCAGCAGCTCGGGGGGGGACAGAAGCACAGATACGCAGTATTTT
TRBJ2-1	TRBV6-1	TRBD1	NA	CASSERDRVDEQFF	TGTGCCAGCAGTGAACGGGACAGGGTTGATGAGCAGTTCTTC
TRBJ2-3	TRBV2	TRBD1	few	CASRGTGRTDTQYF	TGTGCCAGCAGGGGGACAGGGCGCACAGATACGCAGTATTTT
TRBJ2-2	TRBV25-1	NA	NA	CASSEGHLTGELFF	TGTGCCAGCAGTGAAGGACACCTCACCGGGGAGCTGTTTTTT
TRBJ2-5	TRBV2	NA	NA	CASSEVTPQETQYF	TGTGCCAGCAGTGAGGTGACACCCCAAGAGACCCAGTACTTC
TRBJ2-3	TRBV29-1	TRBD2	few	CSLGGLAGISTDTQYF	TGCAGCCTCGGCGGACTAGCGGGAATCAGCACAGATACGCAGTATTTT
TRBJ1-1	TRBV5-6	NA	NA	CASSLRGTEAFF	TGTGCCAGCAGCTTGCGGGGTACTGAAGCTTTCTTT
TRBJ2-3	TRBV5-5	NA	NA	CASSWDTDTQYF	TGTGCCAGCAGCTGGGACACAGATACGCAGTATTTT
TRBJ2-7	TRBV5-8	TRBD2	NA	CASSFPGLAAYEQYF	TGTGCCAGCAGTTTTCCGGGACTAGCGGCCTACGAGCAGTACTTC
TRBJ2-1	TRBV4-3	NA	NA	CASSQNGPDDLNEQFF	TGCGCCAGCAGCCAAAATGGCCCCGACGATCTCAATGAGCAGTTCTTC
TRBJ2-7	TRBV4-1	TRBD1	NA	CASSQDRRDRGGYEQYF	TGCGCCAGCAGCCAAGACCGGCGCGACAGGGGCGGCTACGAGCAGTACTTC
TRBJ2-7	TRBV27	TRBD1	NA	CASRPRDRAYEQYF	TGTGCCAGCAGGCCTCGGGACAGAGCCTACGAGCAGTACTTC
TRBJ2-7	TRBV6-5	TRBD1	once	CASTPDRGHYEQYF	TGTGCCAGCACCCCGGACAGGGGACACTACGAGCAGTACTTC
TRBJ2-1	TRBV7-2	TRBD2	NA	CASSQPGLAGITYNEQFF	TGTGCCAGCAGCCAGCCGGGACTAGCGGGGATCACCTACAATGAGCAGTTCTTC
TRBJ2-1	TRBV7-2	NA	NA	CASSLGGAVDNEQFF	TGTGCCAGCAGCTTAGGCGGGGCGGTGGACAATGAGCAGTTCTTC
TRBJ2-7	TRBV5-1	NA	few	CASSLGPSGEQYF	TGCGCCAGCAGCTTGGGACCGAGTGGGGAGCAGTACTTC
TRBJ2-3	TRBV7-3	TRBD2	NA	CASSLVAGASTDTQYF	TGTGCCAGCAGCCTTGTAGCGGGGGCGAGCACAGATACGCAGTATTTT
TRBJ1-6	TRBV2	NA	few	CASSAFRVDSPLHF	TGTGCCAGCAGTGCCTTCAGGGTCGATTCACCCCTCCACTTT
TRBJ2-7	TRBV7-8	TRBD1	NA	CASSLSGTGAYEQYF	TGTGCCAGCAGCTTAAGTGGGACAGGGGCGTACGAGCAGTACTTC
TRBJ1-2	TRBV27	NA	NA	CASSLIPGTSYGYTF	TGTGCCAGCAGTTTAATTCCGGGGACAAGCTATGGCTACACCTTC
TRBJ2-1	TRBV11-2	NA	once	CASSFEGNSYNEQFF	TGTGCCAGCAGCTTTGAGGGGAACTCCTACAATGAGCAGTTCTTC
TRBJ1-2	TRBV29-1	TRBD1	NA	CSVEGTGNYGYTF	TGCAGCGTTGAAGGGACAGGGAACTATGGCTACACCTTC
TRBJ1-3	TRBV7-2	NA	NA	CASSLSAGNTIYF	TGTGCCAGCAGCCTATCAGCGGGAAACACCATATATTTT
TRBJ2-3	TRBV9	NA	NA	CASSVTVTGTADTQYF	TGTGCCAGCAGCGTAACAGTAACGGGGACGGCAGATACGCAGTATTTT
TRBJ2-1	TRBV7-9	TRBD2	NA	CASSLASGGRGKGNEQFF	TGTGCCAGCAGCCTCGCTAGCGGGGGGAGGGGAAAGGGCAATGAGCAGTTCTTC
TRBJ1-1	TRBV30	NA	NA	CAWSVFGVTEAFF	TGTGCCTGGAGTGTATTCGGGGTCACTGAAGCTTTCTTT
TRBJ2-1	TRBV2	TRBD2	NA	CASREPLAGGLWGQFF	TGTGCCAGCAGAGAGCCTCTAGCGGGGGGGCTATGGGGGCAGTTCTTC
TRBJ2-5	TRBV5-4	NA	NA	CASSLQLLGQETQYF	TGTGCCAGCAGCTTGCAACTATTAGGCCAAGAGACCCAGTACTTC
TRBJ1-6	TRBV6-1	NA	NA	CASSEALGVPNSPLHF	TGTGCCAGCAGTGAAGCGTTGGGGGTACCTAATTCACCCCTCCACTTT
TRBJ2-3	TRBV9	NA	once	CASSVGSGGDTQYF	TGTGCCAGCAGCGTAGGCAGTGGGGGAGATACGCAGTATTTT
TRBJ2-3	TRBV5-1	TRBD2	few	CASSLGTSVYTDTQYF	TGCGCCAGCAGCTTGGGGACTAGCGTTTATACAGATACGCAGTATTTT
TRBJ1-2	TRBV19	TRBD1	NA	CASSIQSGTGRYGYTF	TGTGCCAGTAGTATTCAATCCGGGACAGGGAGGTATGGCTACACCTTC
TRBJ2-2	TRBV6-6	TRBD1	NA	CASSRTGAGELFF	TGTGCCAGCAGTCGTACAGGGGCCGGGGAGCTGTTTTTT
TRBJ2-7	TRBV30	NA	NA	CAWTLGSGLGQYF	TGTGCCTGGACCCTAGGTTCTGGTTTGGGGCAGTACTTC
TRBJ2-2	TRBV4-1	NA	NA	CASSQDISRAGELFF	TGCGCCAGCAGCCAAGATATTAGTCGGGCCGGGGAGCTGTTTTTT
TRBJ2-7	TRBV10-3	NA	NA	CAISGGQSEEQYF	TGTGCCATCAGTGGAGGGCAGAGTGAAGAGCAGTACTTC
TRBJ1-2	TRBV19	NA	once	CASTQHRVGYTF	TGTGCCAGTACTCAACACAGGGTTGGCTACACCTTC
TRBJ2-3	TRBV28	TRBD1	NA	CASSGTDLTDTQYF	TGTGCCAGCAGCGGGACAGATCTCACAGATACGCAGTATTTT
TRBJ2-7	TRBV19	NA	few	CASSIVGLSYEQYF	TGTGCCAGTAGTATAGTCGGCCTCTCCTACGAGCAGTACTTC
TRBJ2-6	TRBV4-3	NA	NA	CASSQSSSESSGANVLTF	TGCGCCAGCAGCCAATCATCTTCGGAAAGCTCTGGGGCCAACGTCCTGACTTTC